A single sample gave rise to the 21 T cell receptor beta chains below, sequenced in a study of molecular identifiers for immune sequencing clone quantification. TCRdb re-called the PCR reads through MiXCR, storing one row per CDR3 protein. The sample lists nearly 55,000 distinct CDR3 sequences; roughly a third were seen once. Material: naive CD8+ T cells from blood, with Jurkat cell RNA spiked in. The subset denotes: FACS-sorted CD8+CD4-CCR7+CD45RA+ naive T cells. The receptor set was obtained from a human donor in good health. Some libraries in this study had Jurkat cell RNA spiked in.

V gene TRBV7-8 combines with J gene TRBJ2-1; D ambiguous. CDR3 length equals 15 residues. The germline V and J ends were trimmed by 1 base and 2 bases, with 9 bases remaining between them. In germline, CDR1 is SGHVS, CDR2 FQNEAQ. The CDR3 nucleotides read TGTGCCAGCAGCTTAGGCTGGAGTGCCTACAATGAGCAGTTCTTC. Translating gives CASSLGWSAYNEQFF.

CDR3 in amino acids: CASTKTLAVQETQYF. The CDR3 coding sequence is TGTGCCAGCACAAAAACACTAGCGGTCCAAGAGACCCAGTACTTC. The chain joins TRBV28 to TRBJ2-5, with 8 bases identical to TRBD2. After removal of 7 bases from V and 1 base from J, the junction contained 8 bases not matched to a gene. Germline V gives CDR1 MDHEN, CDR2 SYDVKM. This CDR3 contains 15 residues.

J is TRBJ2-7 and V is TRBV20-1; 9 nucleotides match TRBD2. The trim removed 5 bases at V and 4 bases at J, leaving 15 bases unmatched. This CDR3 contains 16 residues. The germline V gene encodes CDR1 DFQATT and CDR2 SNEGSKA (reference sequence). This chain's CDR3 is CSAPYGGRAHWYEQYF. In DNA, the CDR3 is TGCAGTGCTCCGTACGGCGGGAGGGCCCATTGGTACGAGCAGTACTTC.

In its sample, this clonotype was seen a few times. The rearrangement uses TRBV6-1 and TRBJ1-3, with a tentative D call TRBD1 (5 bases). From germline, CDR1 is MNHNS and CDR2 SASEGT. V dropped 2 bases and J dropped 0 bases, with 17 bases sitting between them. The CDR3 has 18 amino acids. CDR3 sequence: CASSERVWGRLSGNTIYF. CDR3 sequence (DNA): TGTGCCAGCAGTGAACGTGTATGGGGACGGCTCTCTGGAAACACCATATATTTT.

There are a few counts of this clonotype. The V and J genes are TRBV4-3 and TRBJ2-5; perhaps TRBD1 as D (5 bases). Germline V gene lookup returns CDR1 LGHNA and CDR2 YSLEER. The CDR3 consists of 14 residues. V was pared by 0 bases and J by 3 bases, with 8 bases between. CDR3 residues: CASSQDFREETQYF. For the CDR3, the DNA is TGCGCCAGCAGCCAAGATTTCAGGGAAGAGACCCAGTACTTC.

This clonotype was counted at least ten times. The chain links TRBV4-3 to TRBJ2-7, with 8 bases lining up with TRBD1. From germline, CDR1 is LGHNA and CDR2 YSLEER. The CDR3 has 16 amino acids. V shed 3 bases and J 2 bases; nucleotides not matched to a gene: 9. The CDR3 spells CASSQIPGQVPYEQYF. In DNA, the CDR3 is TGCGCCAGCAGCCAGATACCGGGACAGGTGCCCTACGAGCAGTACTTC.

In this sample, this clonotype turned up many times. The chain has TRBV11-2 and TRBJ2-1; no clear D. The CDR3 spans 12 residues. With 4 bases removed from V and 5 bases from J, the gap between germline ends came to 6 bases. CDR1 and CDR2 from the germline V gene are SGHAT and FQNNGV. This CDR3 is CASSSGHNEQFF. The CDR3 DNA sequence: TGTGCCAGCAGCTCCGGACACAATGAGCAGTTCTTC.

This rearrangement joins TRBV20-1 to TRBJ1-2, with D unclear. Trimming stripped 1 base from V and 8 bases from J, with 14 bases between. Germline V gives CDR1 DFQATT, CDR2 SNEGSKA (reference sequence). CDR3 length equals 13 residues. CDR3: CSARVADRPGYTF. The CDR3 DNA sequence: TGCAGTGCTAGAGTCGCGGACCGCCCAGGCTACACCTTC.

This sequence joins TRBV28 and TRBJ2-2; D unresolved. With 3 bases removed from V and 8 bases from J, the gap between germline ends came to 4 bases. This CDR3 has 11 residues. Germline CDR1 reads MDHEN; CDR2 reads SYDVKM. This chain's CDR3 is CASSFEGELFF. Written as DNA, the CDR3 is TGTGCCAGCAGTTTTGAGGGGGAGCTGTTTTTT.

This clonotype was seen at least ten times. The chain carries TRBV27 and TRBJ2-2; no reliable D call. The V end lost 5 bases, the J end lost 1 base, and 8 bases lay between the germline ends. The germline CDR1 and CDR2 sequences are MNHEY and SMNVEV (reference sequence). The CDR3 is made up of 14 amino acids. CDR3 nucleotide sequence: TGTGCCAGCAGTGATGTTGAGAACACCGGGGAGCTGTTTTTT. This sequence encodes CASSDVENTGELFF.

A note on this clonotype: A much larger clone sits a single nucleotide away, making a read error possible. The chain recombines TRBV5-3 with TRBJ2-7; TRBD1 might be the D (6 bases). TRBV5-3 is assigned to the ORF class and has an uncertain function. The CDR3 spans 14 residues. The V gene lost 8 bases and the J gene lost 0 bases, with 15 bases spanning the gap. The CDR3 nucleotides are TGTGCCAGCGGCACCGGACAGACCTCCTACGAGCAGTACTTC. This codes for CASGTGQTSYEQYF.

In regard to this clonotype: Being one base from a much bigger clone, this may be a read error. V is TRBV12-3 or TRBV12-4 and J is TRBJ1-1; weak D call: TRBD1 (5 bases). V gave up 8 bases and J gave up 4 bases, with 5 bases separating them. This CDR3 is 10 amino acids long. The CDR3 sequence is CASGATEAFF. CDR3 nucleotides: TGTGCCAGCGGGGCCACTGAAGCTTTCTTT.

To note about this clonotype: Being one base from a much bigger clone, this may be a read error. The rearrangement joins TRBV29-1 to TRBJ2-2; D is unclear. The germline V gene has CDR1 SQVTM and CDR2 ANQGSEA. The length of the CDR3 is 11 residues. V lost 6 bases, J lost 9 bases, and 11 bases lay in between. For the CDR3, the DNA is TGCAGCGTCCCAGTTGCCCGGGAGCTGTTTTTT. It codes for CSVPVARELFF.

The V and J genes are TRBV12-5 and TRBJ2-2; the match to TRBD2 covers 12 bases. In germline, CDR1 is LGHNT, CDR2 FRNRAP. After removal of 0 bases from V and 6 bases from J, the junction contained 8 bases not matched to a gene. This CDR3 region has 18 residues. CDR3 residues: CASGLVPLTSGSPGELFF. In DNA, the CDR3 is TGTGCTAGTGGTTTGGTACCCCTGACTAGCGGGAGTCCCGGGGAGCTGTTTTTT. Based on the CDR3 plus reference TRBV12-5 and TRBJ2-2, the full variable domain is DARVTQTPRHKVTEMGQEVTMRCQPILGHNTVFWYRQTMMQGLELLAYFRNRAPLDDSGMPKDRFSAEMPDATLATLKIQPSEPRDSAVYFCASGLVPLTSGSPGELFFGEGSRLTVL.

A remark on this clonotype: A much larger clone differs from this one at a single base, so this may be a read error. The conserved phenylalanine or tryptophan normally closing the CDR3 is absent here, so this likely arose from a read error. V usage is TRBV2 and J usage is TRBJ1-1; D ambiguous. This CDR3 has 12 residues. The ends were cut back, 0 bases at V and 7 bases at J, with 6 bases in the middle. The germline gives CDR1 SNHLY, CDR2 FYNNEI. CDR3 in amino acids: CASSEASGEAFL. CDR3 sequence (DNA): TGTGCCAGCAGTGAAGCTTCGGGTGAAGCTTTCCTT.

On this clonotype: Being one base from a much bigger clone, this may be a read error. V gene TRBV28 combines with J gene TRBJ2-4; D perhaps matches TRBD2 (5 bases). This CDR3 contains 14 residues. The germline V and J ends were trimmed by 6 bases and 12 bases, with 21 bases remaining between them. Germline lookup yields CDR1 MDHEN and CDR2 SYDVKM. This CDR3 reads CASRTNSPSHNQYF. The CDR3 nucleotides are TGTGCCAGCAGGACGAACAGCCCTAGCCACAATCAGTACTTC.

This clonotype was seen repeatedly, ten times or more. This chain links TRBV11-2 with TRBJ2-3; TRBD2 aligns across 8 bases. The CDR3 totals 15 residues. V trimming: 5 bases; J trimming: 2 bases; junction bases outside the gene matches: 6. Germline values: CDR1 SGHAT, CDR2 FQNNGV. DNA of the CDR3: TGTGCCAGCAGCCTAGCGGGTAAAGACACAGATACGCAGTATTTT. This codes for CASSLAGKDTDTQYF.

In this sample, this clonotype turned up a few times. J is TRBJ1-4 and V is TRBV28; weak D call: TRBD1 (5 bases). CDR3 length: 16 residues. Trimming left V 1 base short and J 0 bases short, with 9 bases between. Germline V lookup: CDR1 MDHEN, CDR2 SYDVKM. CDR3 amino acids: CASSLYQGATNEKLFF. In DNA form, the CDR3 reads TGTGCCAGCAGTTTATATCAGGGAGCAACTAATGAAAAACTGTTTTTT.

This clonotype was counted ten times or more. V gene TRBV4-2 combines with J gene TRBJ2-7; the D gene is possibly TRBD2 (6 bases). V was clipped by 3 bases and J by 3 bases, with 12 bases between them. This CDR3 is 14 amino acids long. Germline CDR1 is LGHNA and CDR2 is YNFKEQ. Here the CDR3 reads CASSQGTGRYEQYF. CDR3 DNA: TGTGCCAGCAGCCAGGGGACTGGTCGCTACGAGCAGTACTTC.

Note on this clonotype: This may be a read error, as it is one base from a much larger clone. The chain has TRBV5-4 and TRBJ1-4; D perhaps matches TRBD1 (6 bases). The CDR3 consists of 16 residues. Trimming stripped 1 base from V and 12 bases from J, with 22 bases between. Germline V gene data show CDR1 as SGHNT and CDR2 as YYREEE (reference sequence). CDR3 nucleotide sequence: TGTGCCAGCAGCTTGCAATTGACAGGCCGAAAAGAACAACTGTTTTTT. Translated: CASSLQLTGRKEQLFF.

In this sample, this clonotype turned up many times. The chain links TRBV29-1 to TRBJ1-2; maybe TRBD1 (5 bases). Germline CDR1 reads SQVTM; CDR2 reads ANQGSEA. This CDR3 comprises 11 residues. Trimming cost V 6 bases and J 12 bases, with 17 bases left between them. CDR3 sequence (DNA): TGCAGCGTCCCCCTAACCGGGACCCACACCTTC. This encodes CSVPLTGTHTF.